These 11 T cell receptor beta chains originate from one sample sequenced in a study of T-cell reconstitution after alpha-beta-depleted transplantation in children. Unique molecular identifiers were incorporated when the TCRbeta library was constructed. In TCRdb, the PCR reads were re-called with MiXCR into one record per CDR3 protein. Of 150,000 to 200,000 distinct CDR3 sequences in the sample, about 6.4% were seen once. The sequencing used PBMCs from the stem cell graft donor, collected from the stem cell graft. These receptors came from a human donor who donated a stem cell graft to a child with Wiskott-Aldrich syndrome.

The chain combines TRBV24-1 with TRBJ2-3; D ambiguous. V lost 4 bases to trimming and J lost 3 bases, with 16 bases between them. Germline V gene data show CDR1 as KGHDR and CDR2 as SFDVKD. The CDR3 spans 16 residues. CDR3 loop: CATSDRASPRTDTQYF. The CDR3 bases are TGTGCCACCAGTGACCGGGCCTCGCCAAGGACAGATACGCAGTATTTT.

This clonotype was seen many times. The CDR3 DNA sequence: TGTGCCAGCAAATCGGACGCGAGAAAGCAGTTCTTC. Residues: CASKSDARKQFF. The rearrangement links TRBV12-3 or TRBV12-4 to TRBJ2-1; D ambiguous. The V end lost 7 bases, the J end lost 11 bases, and 15 bases lay between the germline ends. The CDR3 length is 12 residues.

In this sample, this clonotype turned up many times. The chain links TRBV7-9 to TRBJ2-2; 10 bases match TRBD1. Germline V gene data show CDR1 as SEHNR and CDR2 as FQNEAQ (reference sequence). The CDR3 extends over 16 amino acids. V was pared by 7 bases and J by 3 bases, with 8 bases of the junction left unmatched. CDR3: CASNRTGGYDTGELFF. CDR3 nucleotide sequence: TGTGCCAGCAACCGGACAGGGGGTTACGACACCGGGGAGCTGTTTTTT.

There are many counts of this clonotype. The chain has TRBV12-3 or TRBV12-4 and TRBJ2-1; D remains ambiguous. Trimming shortened V by 8 bases and J by 10 bases, and 15 bases separated the two germline ends. This CDR3 has 12 amino acids. The CDR3 spells CASRFDGLEQFF. The CDR3 DNA reads TGTGCCAGCCGCTTCGATGGTTTGGAGCAGTTCTTC.

This clonotype was detected many times. The chain joins TRBV13 to TRBJ2-2, with D hard to call. Germline V CDR1 and CDR2: PRHDT, FYEKMQ (reference sequence). V shed 7 bases and J shed 5 bases, with 5 bases lying between them. The CDR3 spans 11 residues. The CDR3 here is CASTLTGELFF. The DNA for the CDR3 is TGTGCCAGCACCCTAACCGGGGAGCTGTTTTTT.

The J gene is TRBJ1-5, the V gene TRBV5-1; the D is unclear. The CDR3 sequence is 13 residues long. V lost 1 base and J 2 bases, leaving 4 bases between the germline ends. Germline lookup yields CDR1 SGHRS and CDR2 YFSETQ. The CDR3 sequence: CASSLFGNQPQHF. The CDR3 DNA is TGCGCCAGCAGCTTGTTTGGCAATCAGCCCCAGCATTTT.

The sample holds many counts of this clonotype. The chain uses TRBV6-1 and TRBJ2-1; no clear D gene. CDR1 is MNHNS and CDR2 is SASEGT in the germline V gene. The V and J ends lost 1 base and 4 bases respectively, with 23 bases between them. This CDR3 has 19 residues. Here the CDR3 DNA reads TGTGCCAGCAGTGAAGATTGGGCGTCCCGCGCTCCAAGGTACAATGAGCAGTTCTTC. Amino acids: CASSEDWASRAPRYNEQFF.

This chain links TRBV18 with TRBJ2-2; D ambiguous. V lost 2 bases, J lost 7 bases, and 14 bases lay in between. CDR3 length: 15 residues. Germline V lookup: CDR1 KGHSH, CDR2 LQKENI. The CDR3 DNA is TGTGCCAGCTCACCAGGTCGGCAGAACGTCGGGGAGCTGTTTTTT. Translated: CASSPGRQNVGELFF.

This clonotype has at least ten counts. The J gene is TRBJ2-7, the V gene TRBV6-5; D call uncertain. V was cut by 3 bases and J by 10 bases, with 13 bases left in between. Germline V lookup: CDR1 MNHEY, CDR2 SVGAGI. The CDR3 is made up of 12 amino acids. This CDR3 is CASSYTGKIQYF. As DNA, the CDR3 is TGTGCCAGCAGTTATACCGGCAAGATCCAGTACTTC.

This clonotype was observed many times. The chain links TRBV12-3 or TRBV12-4 to TRBJ2-7, with TRBD2 identical over 8 bases. The CDR3 covers 14 residues. V shed 7 bases and J 7 bases; nucleotides not matched to a gene: 12. Here the CDR3 DNA reads TGTGCCAGCACCCAAGGACTAGCCCAGGGGGAGCAGTACTTC. Translated: CASTQGLAQGEQYF.

This clonotype was seen at least ten times. The chain employs TRBV20-1 and TRBJ2-1; TRBD2 agrees at 7 bases. Germline CDR1 DFQATT, CDR2 SNEGSKA (reference sequence). The J segment lost 4 bases and the V segment lost 5 bases, leaving 14 bases of the junction unmatched. The CDR3 length is 16 residues. CDR3 DNA: TGCAGTGCTCTACCCCACCGGGGCGGGGGTTACAATGAGCAGTTCTTC. It codes for CSALPHRGGGYNEQFF.